The present entry profiles one T cell receptor beta chain with its context. Antigen unknown. This CDR3 has 16 residues. The V and J ends lost 2 bases and 5 bases, in that order; junction bases with no gene match: 6. Germline V gene lookup returns CDR1 LNHDA and CDR2 SQIVND (reference sequence). The data stem from a study of cytomegalovirus exposure and HLA in healthy donors. Study at large: About 80 million unique TCRs, all from HLA-typed donors, were included in an early release of the data.

Donors were ostensibly healthy at sampling, although undocumented immune exposures were probable. The PCR made use of 60 Vbeta and 13 Jbeta primers. Sequenced by immunoSEQ multiplex PCR; TCRdb stores in-frame clones only, minus some. Of about 140,000 clones in the sample, roughly four fifths were seen once. Broader study findings: The classifier was said to identify cytomegalovirus status with high specificity and sensitivity. Later on, an analysis showed TCR association rates differing by HLA locus, with DRB1 the most and HLA-C the fewest.

What was sequenced was PBMCs. This rearrangement joins TRBV19 to TRBJ1-5; TRBD1 aligns across 10 bases. The receptor comes from a man aged 18 to 30 in good health and CMV-seropositive. CDR3 sequence reads: CASSIPGQGGDQPQHF. In DNA, the CDR3 is TGTGCCAGTAGTATACCCGGACAGGGGGGAGATCAGCCCCAGCATTTT.